The T cell receptor (beta chain) under discussion was sequenced for a study of cytomegalovirus exposure and HLA in healthy donors. V trimming: 5 bases; J trimming: 5 bases; junction bases outside the gene matches: 4. In germline, CDR1 is SGHRS, CDR2 YFSETQ. The CDR3 runs 13 residues. This clone has only one observation. The PCR ran on 60 Vbeta and 13 Jbeta primers. The repertoire was sequenced with immunoSEQ multiplex PCR; TCRdb's copy has only in-frame clones and lacks some. The profile shows 90,000 to 130,000 clones, 86% of them singletons. V is TRBV5-1 and J is TRBJ2-1; 7 bases agree with TRBD1. This clonotype originated in a man in his forties or fifties in good health and CMV-seronegative. Sequenced: PBMCs. CDR3 amino acids: CASRFTGDNEQFF. The CDR3 region has the DNA TGCGCCAGCAGATTTACAGGGGACAATGAGCAGTTCTTC.